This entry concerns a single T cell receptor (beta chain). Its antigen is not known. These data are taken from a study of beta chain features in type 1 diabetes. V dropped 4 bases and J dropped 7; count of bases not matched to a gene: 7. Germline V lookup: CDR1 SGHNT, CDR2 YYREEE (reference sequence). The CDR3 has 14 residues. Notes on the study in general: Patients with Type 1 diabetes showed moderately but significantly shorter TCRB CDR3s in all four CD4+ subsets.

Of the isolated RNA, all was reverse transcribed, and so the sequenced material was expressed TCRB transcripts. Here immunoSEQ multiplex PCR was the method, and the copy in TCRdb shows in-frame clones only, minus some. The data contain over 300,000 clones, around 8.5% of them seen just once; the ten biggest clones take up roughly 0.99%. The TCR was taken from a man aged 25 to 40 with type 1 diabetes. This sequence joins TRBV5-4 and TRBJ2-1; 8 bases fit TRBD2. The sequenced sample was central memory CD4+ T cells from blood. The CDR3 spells CASSPLAGNNEQFF. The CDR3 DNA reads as TGTGCCAGCAGCCCCCTAGCGGGTAATAATGAGCAGTTCTTC. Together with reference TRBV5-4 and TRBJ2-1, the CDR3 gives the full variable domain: ETGVTQSPTHLIKTRGQQVTLRCSSQSGHNTVSWYQQALGQGPQFIFQYYREEENGRGNFPPRFSGLQFPNYSSELNVNALELDDSALYLCASSPLAGNNEQFFGPGTRLTVL.